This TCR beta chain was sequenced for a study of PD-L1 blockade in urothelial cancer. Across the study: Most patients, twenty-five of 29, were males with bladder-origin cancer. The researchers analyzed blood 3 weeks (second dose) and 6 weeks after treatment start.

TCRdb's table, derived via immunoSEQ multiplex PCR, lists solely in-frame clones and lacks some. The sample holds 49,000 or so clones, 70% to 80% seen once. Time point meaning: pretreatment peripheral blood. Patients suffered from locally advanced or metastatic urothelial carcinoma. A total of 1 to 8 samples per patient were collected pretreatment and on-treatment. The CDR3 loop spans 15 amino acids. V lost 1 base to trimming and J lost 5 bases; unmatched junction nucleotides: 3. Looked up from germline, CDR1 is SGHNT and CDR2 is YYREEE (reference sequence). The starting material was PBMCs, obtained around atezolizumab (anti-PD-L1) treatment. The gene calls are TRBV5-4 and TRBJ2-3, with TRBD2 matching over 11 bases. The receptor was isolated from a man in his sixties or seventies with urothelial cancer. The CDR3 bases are TGTGCCAGCAGCTTGAGTCTAGCGGGAGGAGATACGCAGTATTTT. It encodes CASSLSLAGGDTQYF.